In its sample, the clone carrying this T cell receptor beta chain was seen many times. The antigen is not known. Time point meaning: newly diagnosed GD, antithyroid drugs for less than 3 months. The TCR library was made from RNA extracted from PBMCs. Combining iRepertoire HTBI primers with Arm-PCR of CDR3 regions, the authors built TCR beta libraries. MiXCR, run by TCRdb on the multiplex PCR reads, gives a single entry per CDR3 protein. This table holds under 300,000 distinct CDR3 sequences, around 20% found once. The CDR3 is 16 amino acids. The junction had 5 bases not matched to a gene; V was cut back by 6 bases and J by 0 bases. This record belongs to a study of regulatory T cells in long-lasting Graves disease. Points from the study as a whole: The study found lower TCR diversity in persistent Graves' patients than in newly diagnosed ones.

The chain is built from TRBV12-3 or TRBV12-4 and TRBJ2-3; TRBD2 matches at 11 bases. This sequence was found in a female donor with Graves disease. Sequenced material: peripheral blood mononuclear cells (PBMCs), taken at new diagnosis, from a patient treated with antithyroid drugs. The CDR3 nucleotides read TGTGCCAGCAGCCTTACTAGCGGGGGAAGCACAGATACGCAGTATTTT. Protein sequence: CASSLTSGGSTDTQYF.